This T cell receptor beta chain was identified during a study of radiation and T cells in renal cell carcinoma. General study results and limits: No pretreatment tumor biopsies were available for baseline clonotypes. From baseline, blood top tumor clonotypes peaked at 2 weeks post-radiation.

Assay: immunoSEQ multiplex PCR; the TCRdb copy retains only in-frame clones and omits some. The sample lists about 62,000 clones, 70% to 80% occurring once. About this clone itself: Its antigen is still unknown.

Indicated time point: blood 4 weeks post-SBRT, at nephrectomy. Treatment reported: 15 Gy SBRT to primary tumor, nephrectomy 4 weeks later. V shed 6 bases and J 2 bases; nucleotides not matched to a gene: 8. The CDR3 is made up of 15 amino acids. The germline V gene has CDR1 SGHRS and CDR2 YFSETQ. The rearrangement uses TRBV5-1 and TRBJ2-3, with 8 bases fitting TRBD1. The sequencing here drew on blood, taken from a patient whose treatment included radiotherapy and nephrectomy. The source of this sequence is a man aged 60 to 69 with renal cell carcinoma. The CDR3 coding sequence is TGCGCCAGCACCTTCCGACAGGGGAACACAGATACGCAGTATTTT. As protein: CASTFRQGNTDTQYF. Filled out from reference TRBV5-1 and TRBJ2-3, the complete variable domain reads KAGVTQTPRYLIKTRGQQVTLSCSPISGHRSVSWYQQTPGQGLQFLFEYFSETQRNKGNFPGRFSGRQFSNSRSEMNVSTLELGDSALYLCASTFRQGNTDTQYFGPGTRLTVL.